The source of this T cell receptor (beta chain) is a study of T cell changes during pregnancy in multiple sclerosis. This CDR3 has 16 amino acids. Per germline, CDR1 WNHNN and CDR2 SYGVQD (reference sequence). V trimming: 2 bases; J trimming: 3 bases; junction bases outside the gene matches: 4. This table comes from immunoSEQ multiplex PCR, and its TCRdb copy is limited to in-frame clones, with some not included. The table has some 52,000 clones, 85% to 95% seen once; the top ten hold under 0.3%. This clone was found once. Sequenced material: CD4+ T cells from peripheral blood mononuclear cells, taken in the third trimester of pregnancy. The chain links TRBV10-1 to TRBJ2-3; 11 bases agree with TRBD2. This clonotype originated in a female donor with multiple sclerosis, enrolled in a pregnancy study. The CDR3 nucleotides are TGCGCCAGCAGTGAGGGACTAGCGGGCCCGACAGATACGCAGTATTTT. It codes for CASSEGLAGPTDTQYF.